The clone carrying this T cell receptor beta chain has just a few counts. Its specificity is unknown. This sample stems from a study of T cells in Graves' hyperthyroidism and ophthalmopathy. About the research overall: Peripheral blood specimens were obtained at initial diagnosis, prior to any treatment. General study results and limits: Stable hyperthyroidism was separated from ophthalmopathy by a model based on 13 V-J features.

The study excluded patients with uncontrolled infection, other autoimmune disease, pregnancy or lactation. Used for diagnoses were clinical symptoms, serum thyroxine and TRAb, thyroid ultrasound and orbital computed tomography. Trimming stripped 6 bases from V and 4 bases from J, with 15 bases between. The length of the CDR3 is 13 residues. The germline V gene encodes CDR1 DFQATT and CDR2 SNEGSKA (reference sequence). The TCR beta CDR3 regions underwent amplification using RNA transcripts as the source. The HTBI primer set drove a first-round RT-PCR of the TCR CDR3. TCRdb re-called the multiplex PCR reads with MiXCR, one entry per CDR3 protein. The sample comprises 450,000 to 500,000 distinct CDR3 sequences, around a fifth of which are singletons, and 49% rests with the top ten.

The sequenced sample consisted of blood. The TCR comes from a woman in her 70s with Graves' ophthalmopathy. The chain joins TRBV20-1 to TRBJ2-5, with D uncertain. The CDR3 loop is CSAERKGSETQYF. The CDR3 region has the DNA TGCAGTGCCGAGAGGAAGGGCTCAGAGACCCAGTACTTC.